Listed here are 28 T cell receptor beta chains from one sample, sequenced in a study of T cell responses to AZD1222 COVID-19 vaccine. This table comes from immunoSEQ multiplex PCR, and its TCRdb copy is limited to in-frame clones, with some not included. The data hold about 94,000 clones, with around 85% observed a single time. Sequenced material: peripheral blood, taken 28 days after the second AZD1222 dose. The source of these receptors is an adult who received the AZD1222 COVID-19 vaccine.

This rearrangement joins TRBV5-1 to TRBJ1-2, with D perhaps TRBD1 (5 bases). Germline V gene lookup returns CDR1 SGHRS and CDR2 YFSETQ. The CDR3 runs to 18 residues. The ends were cut back, 10 bases at V and 2 bases at J, with 30 bases in the middle. CDR3 sequence: CASYSPSRGLRRNYGYTF. As DNA, the CDR3 is TGCGCCTCCTATTCCCCTTCCCGGGGACTTAGGAGGAACTATGGCTACACCTTC.

The chain recombines TRBV27 with TRBJ1-5; a possible D gene is TRBD1 (5 bases). The CDR3 consists of 13 residues. Trimming took off 3 bases at V and 8 bases at J, with 11 bases between the two ends. Looked up from germline, CDR1 is MNHEY and CDR2 is SMNVEV (reference sequence). CDR3 in DNA: TGTGCCAGCAGTTTCGGGGGGGACGAGCCCCAGCATTTT. Translation: CASSFGGDEPQHF.

The V and J genes are TRBV30 and TRBJ1-4; no definite D call. Germline V CDR1 and CDR2: GTSNPN, SVGIG (reference sequence). CDR3 length: 15 amino acids. V dropped 3 bases and J dropped 4 bases, with 15 bases sitting between them. This CDR3 reads CAWRGRRKYNEKLFF. The DNA of the CDR3 is TGTGCCTGGAGGGGAAGACGGAAGTATAATGAAAAACTGTTTTTT. Together with reference TRBV30 and TRBJ1-4, the CDR3 gives the full variable domain: SQTIHQWPATLVQPVGSPLSLECTVEGTSNPNLYWYRQAAGRGLQLLFYSVGIGQISSEVPQNLSASRPQDRQFILSSKKLLLSDSGFYLCAWRGRRKYNEKLFFGSGTQLSVL.

The J gene is TRBJ2-1, the V gene TRBV11-3; 16 bases are shared with TRBD2. With V trimmed by 3 bases and J by 7 bases, 3 bases remained unmatched. The CDR3 is 16 amino acids. Germline V gives CDR1 SGHNT, CDR2 YENEEA. DNA for the CDR3: TGTGCCAGCAGCTTGGGACTAGCGGGAGGGCGTAATGAGCAGTTCTTC. It encodes CASSLGLAGGRNEQFF.

V is TRBV11-2 and J is TRBJ2-7; a possible D gene is TRBD1 (6 bases). Germline V gene sequence: CDR1 SGHAT, CDR2 FQNNGV. Deletions cut 5 bases from V and 3 bases from J, with 11 bases between. The CDR3 totals 13 residues. In nucleotides, the CDR3 is TGTGCCAGCAGCCCAACAGGGCACTACGAGCAGTACTTC. It encodes CASSPTGHYEQYF.

This chain uses TRBV30 with TRBJ2-1; D ambiguous. This CDR3 region has 14 residues. V was pared by 4 bases and J by 0 bases, with 10 bases between. Germline V gene sequence: CDR1 GTSNPN, CDR2 SVGIG (reference sequence). The CDR3 region has the DNA TGTGCCTGGATCCCCTTCAGCTCCTACAATGAGCAGTTCTTC. The encoded protein is CAWIPFSSYNEQFF.

J is TRBJ2-7 and V is TRBV7-2, with 10 bases fitting TRBD2. Trimming cost V 4 bases and J 5 bases; bases outside gene matches: 8. The CDR3 covers 15 residues. CDR1 is SGHTA and CDR2 is FQGNSA in the germline V gene. CDR3 protein: CASSSASGRTDEQYF. The CDR3 nucleotides are TGTGCCAGCAGCTCCGCTAGCGGGAGAACTGACGAGCAGTACTTC.

The count of this clone is one. The chain links TRBV9 to TRBJ2-7; 9 nucleotides align to TRBD1. This CDR3 is 15 amino acids long. Per germline, CDR1 SGDLS and CDR2 YYNGEE. Trimming at V came to 0 bases and at J to 4 bases, leaving 5 bases not matched to a gene. The CDR3 region is CASSVAGTGFYEQYF. DNA for the CDR3: TGTGCCAGCAGCGTAGCCGGGACAGGGTTTTACGAGCAGTACTTC.

This clone has more than one count but fewer than ten. V usage is TRBV12-3 or TRBV12-4 and J usage is TRBJ2-7, with D possibly TRBD2 on 6 matching bases. The CDR3 is 12 residues long. V dropped 6 bases and J dropped 4 bases, with 10 bases sitting between them. The CDR3 coding sequence is TGTGCCAGCAGCCGGACTATTTACGAGCAGTACTTC. As protein: CASSRTIYEQYF.

The chain recombines TRBV6-2 or TRBV6-3 with TRBJ2-1, with a weak D call TRBD1 (5 bases). The CDR3 is 17 amino acids. V was clipped by 2 bases and J by 0 bases, with 14 bases between them. CDR1 MNHEY and CDR2 SVGEGT come from the germline V gene. In nucleotides, the CDR3 is TGTGCCAGCAGTTACGACTGGGGCGGCCTCTCCTACAATGAGCAGTTCTTC. Its protein product is CASSYDWGGLSYNEQFF.

The rearrangement links TRBV7-9 to TRBJ2-7; 9 bases are a match to TRBD1. The CDR3 is made up of 13 amino acids. Trimming at V came to 4 bases and at J to 3 bases, leaving 1 base not matched to a gene. Germline lookup yields CDR1 SEHNR and CDR2 FQNEAQ (reference sequence). CDR3: CASSWDRDYEQYF. The CDR3 DNA reads TGTGCCAGCAGCTGGGACAGGGACTACGAGCAGTACTTC.

This sequence joins TRBV4-2 and TRBJ1-4; D may be TRBD1 (6 bases). CDR1 and CDR2 from the germline V gene are LGHNA and YNFKEQ. This CDR3 contains 16 residues. V gave up 1 base and J gave up 7 bases, with 16 bases separating them. CDR3 sequence: CASSQALRGVGEKLFF. In nucleotides, the CDR3 is TGTGCCAGCAGCCAAGCCCTCAGGGGAGTAGGTGAAAAACTGTTTTTT.

The genes are TRBV5-1 and TRBJ1-6; possible D gene TRBD1, 5 bases. In germline, CDR1 is SGHRS, CDR2 YFSETQ. The CDR3 runs 15 residues. V was shortened by 0 bases and J by 9 bases, with 13 bases between the two germline ends. CDR3 protein: CASSLGQTRGSPLHF. In DNA form, the CDR3 reads TGCGCCAGCAGCTTGGGACAGACCCGAGGTTCACCCCTCCACTTT.

The chain joins TRBV5-6 to TRBJ1-2; 10 nucleotides match TRBD1. This CDR3 has 14 residues. Germline-derived CDR1 and CDR2 are SGHDT and YYEEEE. J gave up 8 bases and V 4 bases, and 8 bases lay outside the gene matches. CDR3 in amino acids: CASSPAGQGGGYTF. The CDR3, as DNA: TGTGCCAGCAGCCCGGCAGGACAGGGGGGCGGCTACACCTTC.

Only a few counts were recorded for this clone. This chain links TRBV11-2 with TRBJ1-4; tentatively, D is TRBD1 (5 bases). Between the trimmed V and J ends, which lost 5 bases and 5 bases, there was a span of 15 bases. This CDR3 is 15 amino acids long. The V gene's germline CDR1 is SGHAT and CDR2 FQNNGV. CDR3 DNA sequence: TGTGCCAGCAGCATTCCAGGGAGCAGAAATGAAAAACTGTTTTTT. This codes for CASSIPGSRNEKLFF.

The rearrangement uses TRBV21-1 and TRBJ1-6. TRBV21-1 is a recognized pseudogene. The CDR3 is made up of 15 amino acids. The CDR3 loop is CASSKAGQNNSPLHF. The DNA of the CDR3 is TGTGCCAGCAGCAAAGCCGGGCAGAATAATTCACCCCTCCACTTT.

This chain joins TRBV7-9 and TRBJ2-1; D perhaps matches TRBD1 (5 bases). Trimming removed 1 base from V and 5 bases from J, with 12 bases in between. This CDR3 comprises 15 residues. Germline loops: CDR1 SEHNR, CDR2 FQNEAQ (reference sequence). Here the CDR3 reads CASSLVLPGNNEQFF. The CDR3 bases are TGTGCCAGCAGCTTAGTGCTCCCAGGGAACAATGAGCAGTTCTTC. Using reference TRBV7-9 and TRBJ2-1 for the parts outside the CDR3, the full variable domain is DTGVSQNPRHKITKRGQNVTFRCDPISEHNRLYWYRQTLGQGPEFLTYFQNEAQLEKSRLLSDRFSAERPKGSFSTLEIQRTEQGDSAMYLCASSLVLPGNNEQFFGPGTRLTVL.

The CDR3 coding sequence is TGCGCCAGCAGTGACGGCGGGAGCACAGATACGCAGTATTTT. As protein: CASSDGGSTDTQYF. The V call is TRBV10-1, the J call TRBJ2-3, with TRBD2 as a possible D gene (5 bases). Germline V gene sequence: CDR1 WNHNN, CDR2 SYGVQD (reference sequence). The ends were cut back, 3 bases at V and 0 bases at J, with 7 bases in the middle. The CDR3 has 14 amino acids.

This clone turned up a few times. CDR3 in amino acids: CASSPPVDNTIYF. The CDR3 DNA reads as TGTGCCAGCTCCCCTCCCGTGGATAACACCATATATTTT. V and J are TRBV18 and TRBJ1-3, with unresolved D. The CDR3 consists of 13 residues. CDR1 and CDR2 from the germline V gene are KGHSH and LQKENI. V lost 6 bases to trimming and J lost 7 bases, with 13 bases between them.

The chain uses TRBV10-2 and TRBJ2-1, with TRBD2 matching over 8 bases. Losses at the gene ends were 3 bases for V and 5 bases for J; bases not matched to a gene: 3. The CDR3 has 14 amino acids. CDR1 is WSHSY and CDR2 is SAAADI in the germline V gene. The CDR3, as DNA: TGCGCCAGCAGTGACACTAGCGGAGACAATGAGCAGTTCTTC. Translating gives CASSDTSGDNEQFF.

The sample holds many counts of this clone. The rearrangement uses TRBV5-1 and TRBJ2-3; D possibly corresponds to TRBD1 (5 bases). Trimming removed 4 bases from V and 2 bases from J, with 11 bases in between. There are 14 residues in the CDR3. CDR1 and CDR2 from the germline V gene are SGHRS and YFSETQ. CDR3 DNA: TGCGCCAGCAGCCTGGACACCTACACAGATACGCAGTATTTT. It translates to CASSLDTYTDTQYF.

The CDR3 is CASLTGEGYTF. CDR3 sequence (DNA): TGTGCCAGTTTAACAGGAGAGGGCTACACCTTC. The chain recombines TRBV6-5 with TRBJ1-2; TRBD1 might be the D (5 bases). Germline CDR1 and CDR2: MNHEY and SVGAGI. Trimming took 9 bases from V and 8 from J, leaving 13 bases between them. The CDR3 runs to 11 residues.

A single count supports this clone. The V call is TRBV6-2 or TRBV6-3, the J call TRBJ2-7, with D maybe TRBD1 (5 bases). CDR1 and CDR2 from the germline V gene are MNHEY and SVGEGT. V lost 5 bases, J lost 3 bases, and 14 bases lay in between. This CDR3 is built from 14 residues. The CDR3 DNA reads TGTGCCAGCAGTCGGTTCAGGGAAGGCTACGAGCAGTACTTC. Residues: CASSRFREGYEQYF.

This clone was detected only a few times. The chain joins TRBV10-1 to TRBJ2-7; 10 nucleotides line up with TRBD2. Trimming at V came to 3 bases and at J to 5 bases, leaving 7 bases not matched to a gene. CDR3 length equals 15 residues. The V gene's germline CDR1 is WNHNN and CDR2 SYGVQD (reference sequence). The CDR3 loop reads CASSDGTSGTHEQYF. Here the CDR3 DNA reads TGCGCCAGCAGTGATGGTACTAGCGGGACCCACGAGCAGTACTTC.

The chain recombines TRBV24-1 with TRBJ1-4; 9 nucleotides line up with TRBD1. The germline CDR1 and CDR2 sequences are KGHDR and SFDVKD. V shed 5 bases and J 4 bases; nucleotides not matched to a gene: 7. This CDR3 is built from 16 residues. This chain's CDR3 is CATSVPGTGLNEKLFF. For the CDR3, the DNA is TGTGCCACCAGTGTCCCCGGGACAGGGCTTAATGAAAAACTGTTTTTT.

V usage is TRBV4-1 and J usage is TRBJ1-3, with D perhaps TRBD1 (5 bases). V dropped 3 bases and J dropped 2 bases, with 17 bases sitting between them. This CDR3 spans 17 amino acids. Looked up from germline, CDR1 is MGHRA and CDR2 is YSYEKL. CDR3 region: CASSQRSGTAAGNTIYF. CDR3 nucleotides: TGCGCCAGCAGCCAGAGATCCGGGACCGCCGCTGGAAACACCATATATTTT.

The chain combines TRBV21-1 with TRBJ2-1; the D call of TRBD2 is as the table states it, not checked on the DNA. TRBV21-1 is termed a pseudogene. The CDR3 runs to 18 residues. The CDR3 loop reads CASSKGGGSSGPYNEQFF. CDR3 in DNA: TGTGCCAGCAGCAAGGGGGGTGGTTCTAGCGGCCCCTACAATGAGCAGTTCTTC.

The chain employs TRBV12-3 or TRBV12-4 and TRBJ1-2; D may be TRBD1 (5 bases). With 1 base removed from V and 4 bases from J, the gap between germline ends came to 7 bases. This CDR3 is 13 amino acids long. CDR3 sequence reads: CASSLEGTYGYTF. The CDR3 DNA follows: TGTGCCAGCAGTTTAGAGGGGACCTATGGCTACACCTTC.